These 11 T cell receptor beta chains came from one sample sequenced in a study of tumor-infiltrating lymphocytes in primary liver carcinoma. Total RNA (around 500 ng) served as template for TCR beta cDNA synthesis primed by a constant-region primer. Slightly modified ARM-PCR served as the procedure for the TCR beta libraries. These libraries came from three rounds of nested multiplex PCR. TRBV1-TRBV30 forward and Cbeta reverse primers drove the first two approximately 10-cycle rounds. Via MiXCR, TCRdb re-called the multiplex PCR reads, giving one row per CDR3 protein. The sample includes approximately 79,000 distinct CDR3 sequences, more than 60% of them seen just once. Co-extracted RNA and DNA came from roughly 21-30 mg of unsorted bulk tissue. Sample: liver tumor tissue from sampling region 4. The sample's subset: tumor region T4, right-lateral pole. These receptors all stem from a man aged 35-49 years with primary liver carcinoma and hepatitis B virus infection.

The chain is built from TRBV4-1 and TRBJ2-7; 7 bases are shared with TRBD1. The CDR3 is made up of 15 amino acids. Germline V gene sequence: CDR1 MGHRA, CDR2 YSYEKL. The CDR3: CTISQGGQISYEQYF. CDR3 DNA: TGCACCATCAGCCAAGGGGGACAGATCTCCTACGAGCAGTACTTC.

The J gene is TRBJ1-1, the V gene TRBV11-2, with a tentative D call TRBD1 (5 bases). The germline V and J ends were trimmed by 5 bases and 4 bases, with 23 bases remaining between them. CDR3 size: 17 residues. CDR1 is SGHAT, CDR2 FQNNGV, per germline. CDR3 protein: CASSRTGGPGFCTEAFF. For the CDR3, the DNA is TGTGCCAGCAGCCGAACGGGGGGACCGGGGTTCTGCACTGAAGCTTTCTTT.

This clonotype was picked up a small number of times. A single base separates this from a much larger clone, so it may be a read error. The V call is TRBV5-1, the J call TRBJ2-6; D possibly corresponds to TRBD1 (5 bases). V gave up 4 bases and J gave up 1 base, with 12 bases separating them. Germline V gives CDR1 SGHRS, CDR2 YFSETQ. This CDR3 is 16 amino acids long. In nucleotides, the CDR3 is TGCGCCAGCAGCCTGGCGACAGTTTCTGGGGCCAACGTCCTGACTTTC. Its translation: CASSLATVSGANVLTF.

This clonotype has a single count. The chain combines TRBV12-2 with TRBJ2-1; the D call of TRBD1 is as the table states it, not checked on the DNA. TRBV12-2 is an annotated pseudogene. The CDR3 runs to 16 residues. CDR3: CASRLDTPDRFNEQFF. CDR3 DNA: TGTGCGAGTCGCTTAGACACCCCCGACCGGTTCAATGAGCAGTTCTTC.

On this clonotype itself: This is likely a read error, given that the CDR3 carries no conserved phenylalanine or tryptophan at its end. In nucleotides, the CDR3 is TGCGCCAGCAGCCTTACGGGACAGGGTTTCGAGCAGTACTCT. Encoded protein: CASSLTGQGFEQYS. The rearrangement uses TRBV4-1 and TRBJ2-7, with 9 bases identical to TRBD1. Losses at the gene ends were 4 bases for V and 6 bases for J; bases not matched to a gene: 7. Germline CDR1 MGHRA, CDR2 YSYEKL. The CDR3 length is 14 residues.

Concerning this clonotype itself: The CDR3 ends on some other residue instead of the conserved phenylalanine or tryptophan, so this is likely a read error. The rearrangement links TRBV2 to TRBJ2-2, with a possible D match to TRBD1 (5 bases). V shed 7 bases and J shed 3 bases, with 12 bases lying between them. Germline values: CDR1 SNHLY, CDR2 FYNNEI. The CDR3 spans 14 residues. The CDR3 DNA follows: TGTGCCAGCACGAGACAGATGGACACCGGGGAGCTGTTTTCT. Its translation: CASTRQMDTGELFS.

For this clonotype: The conserved phenylalanine or tryptophan is not found at the CDR3 terminus, so this likely reflects a read error. The chain combines TRBV6-1 with TRBJ2-5; maybe TRBD2 (5 bases). Per the germline V gene, CDR1 is MNHNS and CDR2 is SASEGT. This CDR3 is built from 15 residues. The CDR3, as DNA: TGTACCAGCAGTGGCCCCGGGAAGCTCCAAGAGACCCAGTACCTC. It codes for CTSSGPGKLQETQYL.

Comment on this clonotype: One junction end disagrees with the germline gene, perhaps due to a read error. The V and J genes are TRBV29-1 and TRBJ2-3; D may correspond to TRBD1 or TRBD2 (6 bases each). CDR1 is SQVTM and CDR2 is ANQGSEA in the germline V gene. The CDR3 consists of 14 residues. CDR3 amino acids: CSVAAGGDTDTPYF. The CDR3 DNA follows: TGCAGCGTTGCGGCGGGCGGGGACACAGATACGCCGTATTTT.

This CDR3 reads CASTTSNQPQHF. Here the CDR3 DNA reads TGTGCCAGTACCACTTCTAATCAGCCCCAGCATTTT. J is TRBJ1-5 and V is TRBV19; D uncertain. Germline CDR1 LNHDA, CDR2 SQIVND (reference sequence). CDR3 length: 12 amino acids. V lost 7 bases to trimming and J lost 4 bases, with 8 bases between them.

As to this clonotype: Germline and junction disagree at one end, which may indicate a read error. The CDR3 DNA reads as TGTGCCGGCAGCTTAGCGGGCGGGGGATGTCAGCACTTC. It codes for CAGSLAGGGCQHF. The chain uses TRBV11-2 and TRBJ2-7, with 7 bases that match TRBD2. CDR3 length: 13 residues. The germline V gene encodes CDR1 SGHAT and CDR2 FQNNGV.

Details on this clonotype: A much larger clone is a single base away; this may be a read error. The V gene is TRBV11-2, the J gene TRBJ1-2, with 9 bases aligning to TRBD1. The CDR3 has 16 amino acids. Germline assignment: CDR1 SGHAT and CDR2 FQNNGV. The CDR3 DNA reads as TGTGCCAGCAGCTTAGATGGCGGGACAGGGAACTATGGCCACACCTTC. As protein: CASSLDGGTGNYGHTF.